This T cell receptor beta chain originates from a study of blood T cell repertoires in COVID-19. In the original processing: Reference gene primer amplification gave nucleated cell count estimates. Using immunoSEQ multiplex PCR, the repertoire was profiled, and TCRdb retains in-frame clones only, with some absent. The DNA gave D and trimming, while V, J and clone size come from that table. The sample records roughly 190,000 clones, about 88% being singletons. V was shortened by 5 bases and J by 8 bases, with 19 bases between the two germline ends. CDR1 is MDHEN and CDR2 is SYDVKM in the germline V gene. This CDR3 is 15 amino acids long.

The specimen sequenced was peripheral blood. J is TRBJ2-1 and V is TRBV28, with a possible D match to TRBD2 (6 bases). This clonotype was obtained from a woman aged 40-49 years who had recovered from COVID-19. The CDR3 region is CASSAPGLPSHEQFF. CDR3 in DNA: TGTGCCAGCAGTGCACCGGGACTCCCATCCCATGAGCAGTTCTTC.